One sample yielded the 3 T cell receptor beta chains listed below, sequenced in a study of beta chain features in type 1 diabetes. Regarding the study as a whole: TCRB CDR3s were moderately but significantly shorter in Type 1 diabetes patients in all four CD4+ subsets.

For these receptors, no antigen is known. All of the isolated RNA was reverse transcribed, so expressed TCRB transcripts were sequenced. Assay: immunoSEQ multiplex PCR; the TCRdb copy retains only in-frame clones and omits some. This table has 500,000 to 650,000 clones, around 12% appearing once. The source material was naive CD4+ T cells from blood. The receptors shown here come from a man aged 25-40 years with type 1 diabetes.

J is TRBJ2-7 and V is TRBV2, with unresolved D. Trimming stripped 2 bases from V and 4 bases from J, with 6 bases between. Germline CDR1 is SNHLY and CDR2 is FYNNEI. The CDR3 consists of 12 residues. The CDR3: CASSELGYEQYF. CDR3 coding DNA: TGTGCCAGCAGTGAATTAGGGTACGAGCAGTACTTC.

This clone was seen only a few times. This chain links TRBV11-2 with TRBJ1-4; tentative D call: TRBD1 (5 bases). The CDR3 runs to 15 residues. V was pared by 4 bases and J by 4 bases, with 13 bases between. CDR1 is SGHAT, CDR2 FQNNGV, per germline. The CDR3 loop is CASSSEDSRNEKLFF. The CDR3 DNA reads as TGTGCCAGCAGCTCGGAAGACAGCCGTAATGAAAAACTGTTTTTT.

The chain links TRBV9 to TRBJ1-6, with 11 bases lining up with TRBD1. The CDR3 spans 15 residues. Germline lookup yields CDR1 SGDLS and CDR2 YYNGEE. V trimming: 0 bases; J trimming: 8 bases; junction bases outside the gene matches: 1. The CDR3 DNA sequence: TGTGCCAGCAGCGTAGAGGACAGGGGGCATTCACCCCTCCACTTT. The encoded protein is CASSVEDRGHSPLHF. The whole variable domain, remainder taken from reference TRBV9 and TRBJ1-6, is DSGVTQTPKHLITATGQRVTLRCSPRSGDLSVYWYQQSLDQGLQFLIQYYNGEERAKGNILERFSAQQFPDLHSELNLSSLELGDSALYFCASSVEDRGHSPLHFGNGTRLTVT.